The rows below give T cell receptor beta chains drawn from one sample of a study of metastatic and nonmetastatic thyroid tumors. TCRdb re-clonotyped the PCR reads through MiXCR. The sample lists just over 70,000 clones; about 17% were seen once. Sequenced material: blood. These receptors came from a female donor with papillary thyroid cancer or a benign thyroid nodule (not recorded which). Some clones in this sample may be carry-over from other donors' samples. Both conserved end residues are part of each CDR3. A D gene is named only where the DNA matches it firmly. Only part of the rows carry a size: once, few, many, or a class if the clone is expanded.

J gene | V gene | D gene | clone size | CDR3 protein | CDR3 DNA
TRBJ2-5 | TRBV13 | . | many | CASSSSGTSQETQYF | TGTGCCAGCAGCTCATCCGGGACTTCCCAAGAGACCCAGTACTTC
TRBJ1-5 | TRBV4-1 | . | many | CASSPRQNEYSNQPQHF | TGCGCCAGCAGCCCTCGACAGAATGAATATAGCAATCAGCCCCAGCATTTT
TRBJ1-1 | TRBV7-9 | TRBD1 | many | CASSWTGALNTEAFF | TGTGCCAGCAGCTGGACAGGGGCGCTGAACACTGAAGCTTTCTTT
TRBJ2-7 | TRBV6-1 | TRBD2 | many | CASSAGGDSYEQYF | TGTGCCAGCAGTGCGGGAGGGGACTCCTACGAGCAGTACTTC
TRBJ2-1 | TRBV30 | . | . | CAWSGGRQGHEQFF | TGTGCCTGGAGTGGGGGCCGCCAGGGCCATGAGCAGTTCTTC
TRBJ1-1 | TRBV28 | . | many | CASSLRSEAFF | TGTGCCAGCAGTTTGAGGTCTGAAGCTTTCTTT
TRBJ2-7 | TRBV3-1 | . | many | CASSQMSYEQYF | TGTGCCAGCAGCCAAATGTCCTACGAGCAGTACTTC
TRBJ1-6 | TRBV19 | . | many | CASSIGQPNGNSPLHF | TGTGCCAGTAGTATAGGTCAGCCTAACGGGAATTCACCCCTCCACTTT
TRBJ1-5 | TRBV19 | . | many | CASRETGISNQPQHF | TGTGCCAGTAGAGAAACAGGGATAAGCAATCAGCCCCAGCATTTT
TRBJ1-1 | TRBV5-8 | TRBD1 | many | CASSGGVGQGNTEAFF | TGTGCCAGCAGCGGGGGGGTGGGACAGGGGAACACTGAAGCTTTCTTT
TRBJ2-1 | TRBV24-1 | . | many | CATSDPKPRKDEQFF | TGTGCCACCAGTGACCCTAAGCCCAGAAAGGATGAGCAGTTCTTC
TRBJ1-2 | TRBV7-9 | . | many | CASSLGTQGGYTF | TGTGCCAGCAGCTTAGGGACACAGGGTGGCTACACCTTC
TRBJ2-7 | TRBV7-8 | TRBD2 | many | CASSLSGLAGGPTREQYF | TGTGCCAGCAGCTTATCGGGACTAGCGGGAGGGCCGACGCGGGAGCAGTACTTC
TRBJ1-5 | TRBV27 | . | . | CASSLTESQPQHF | TGTGCCAGCAGTTTAACAGAAAGTCAGCCCCAGCATTTT
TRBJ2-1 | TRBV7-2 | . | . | CASSLVGHLSNEQFF | TGTGCCAGCAGCTTAGTGGGACACCTCTCAAATGAGCAGTTCTTC
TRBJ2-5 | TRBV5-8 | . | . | CASSLLRGQETQYF | TGTGCCAGCAGCTTGCTCCGGGGCCAAGAGACCCAGTACTTC
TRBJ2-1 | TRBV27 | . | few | CASSPSNEQFF | TGTGCCAGCAGTCCCTCTAATGAGCAGTTCTTC
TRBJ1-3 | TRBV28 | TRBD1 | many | CASSSGQGWNTIYF | TGTGCCAGCAGTTCCGGACAGGGGTGGAACACCATATATTTT
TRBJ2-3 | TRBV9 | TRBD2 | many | CASSRGGSSSTDTQYF | TGTGCCAGCAGCCGGGGAGGGTCTTCTAGCACAGATACGCAGTATTTT
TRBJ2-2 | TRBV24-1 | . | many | CATSDLGHGGTGELFF | TGTGCCACCAGTGATTTAGGGCACGGGGGCACCGGGGAGCTGTTTTTT
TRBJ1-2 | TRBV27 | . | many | CASSFGGAYGYTF | TGTGCCAGCAGTTTCGGGGGAGCCTATGGCTACACCTTC
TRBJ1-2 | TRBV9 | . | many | CASAGTPTGYTF | TGTGCCAGCGCCGGGACACCGACTGGCTACACCTTC
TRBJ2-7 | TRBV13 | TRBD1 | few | CAGSLGTGRPSYDQYF | TGTGCCGGCAGCTTAGGGACAGGACGACCCTCCTACGATCAGTACTTC
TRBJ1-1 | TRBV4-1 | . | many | CASSQVESSNTEAFF | TGCGCCAGCAGCCAAGTTGAATCCTCGAACACTGAAGCTTTCTTT
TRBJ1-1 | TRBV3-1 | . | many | CASSQDSSGQDTEAFF | TGTGCCAGCAGCCAGGACTCTTCCGGGCAGGATACTGAAGCTTTCTTT
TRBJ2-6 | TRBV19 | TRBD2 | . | CASSTGLAGSVANVLTF | TGTGCCAGTAGTACTGGACTAGCGGGATCTGTGGCCAACGTCCTGACTTTC
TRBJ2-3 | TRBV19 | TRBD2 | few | CASSQSGGRTYTQYF | TGTGCCAGTAGCCAATCGGGGGGACGCACCTATACGCAGTATTTT
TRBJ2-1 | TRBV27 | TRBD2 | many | CASSSLPVGGTSNNEQFF | TGTGCCAGCAGCTCCCTTCCGGTGGGAGGGACTTCAAACAATGAGCAGTTCTTC
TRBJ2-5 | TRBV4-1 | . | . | CASSQQGNPQETQYF | TGCGCCAGCAGCCAGCAGGGCAACCCCCAAGAGACCCAGTACTTC
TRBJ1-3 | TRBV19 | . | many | CASSIISGNTIYF | TGTGCCAGTAGTATCATCTCTGGAAACACCATATATTTT
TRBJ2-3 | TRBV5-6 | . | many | CASSNSLTQYF | TGTGCCAGCAGTAATAGTCTTACGCAGTATTTT
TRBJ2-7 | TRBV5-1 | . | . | CASRVASASSYEQYF | TGCGCCAGCAGGGTGGCCTCGGCAAGCTCCTACGAGCAGTACTTC
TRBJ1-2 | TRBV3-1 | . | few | CASSPLDRRGYTF | TGTGCCAGCAGCCCCCTGGACAGAAGAGGCTACACCTTC
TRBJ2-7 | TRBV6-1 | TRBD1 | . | CASRPGTGSHEQYF | TGCGCCAGCAGGCCCGGGACAGGGTCCCACGAGCAGTACTTC
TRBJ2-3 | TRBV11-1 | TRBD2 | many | CASSLGLAAVSTDTQYF | TGTGCCAGCAGCTTAGGACTAGCGGCCGTGAGCACAGATACGCAGTATTTT
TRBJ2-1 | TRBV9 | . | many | CASSVAGPAYNEQFF | TGTGCCAGCAGCGTAGCGGGTCCTGCCTACAATGAGCAGTTCTTC
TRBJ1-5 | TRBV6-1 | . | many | CASSRTAYSNQPQHF | TGTGCCAGCAGTAGGACCGCTTATAGCAATCAGCCCCAGCATTTT
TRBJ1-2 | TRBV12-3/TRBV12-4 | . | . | CASSFYHNYGYTF | TGTGCCAGCAGTTTCTACCATAACTATGGCTACACCTTC
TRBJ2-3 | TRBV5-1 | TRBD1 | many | CASSLDGTSGQGSADTQYF | TGCGCCAGCAGCTTGGACGGTACTTCGGGACAGGGGTCCGCAGATACGCAGTATTTT
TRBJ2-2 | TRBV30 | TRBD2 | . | CAWSPWGTSGGSTGELFF | TGTGCCTGGAGTCCTTGGGGAACTAGCGGAGGGAGCACCGGGGAGCTGTTTTTT